The 28 T cell receptor beta chains in this list originate from one sample, sequenced in a study of CD8+CD57+ T cells in acquired aplastic anemia. For CDR3 and TCR beta VDJ profiling, genomic DNA was the template used. One entry per CDR3 protein results from TCRdb running MiXCR on the reads. The repertoire has roughly 420,000 distinct CDR3 sequences, about two thirds of them found once; the top ten carry approximately 4%. The sample was sorted CD4+, CD8+, or CD8+CD57+ T cells (not recorded which) from PBMCs. These receptors came from a human donor in good health, serving as a control.

Comment on this clonotype: The DNA is omitted, as the CDR3 cannot be located on it reliably, and the CDR3 follows TCRdb's listing. This sequence joins TRBV7-1 and TRBJ1-2; TRBD1, the D gene given by the table, was not confirmed from the DNA. TRBV7-1 qualifies as an ORF whose function is uncertain. The CDR3 totals 19 residues, both ends included. The CDR3 loop is CASSSGQTLNTEAFFGYTF.

With respect to this clonotype: A much bigger clone sits one base away, suggesting this may be a read error. The CDR3 DNA is TGTGCCAGCAGCTTGGACAGGGGGACCGGGGAGCCGTTTTTT. Encoded protein: CASSLDRGTGEPFF. V is TRBV5-4 and J is TRBJ2-2; 8 bases line up with TRBD1. The germline gives CDR1 SGHNT, CDR2 YYREEE (reference sequence). This CDR3 has 14 residues. The full variable domain, completed using reference TRBV5-4 and TRBJ2-2, is ETGVTQSPTHLIKTRGQQVTLRCSSQSGHNTVSWYQQALGQGPQFIFQYYREEENGRGNFPPRFSGLQFPNYSSELNVNALELDDSALYLCASSLDRGTGEPFFGEGSRLTVL.

The chain employs TRBV9 and TRBJ1-6; possible D gene TRBD1, 5 bases. Germline CDR1 is SGDLS and CDR2 is YYNGEE. The CDR3 spans 13 residues. The V gene lost 3 bases and the J gene lost 17 bases, with 18 bases spanning the gap. CDR3 in DNA: TGTGCCAGCAGCGAAAGAGGGGATTACACCGTCCACTTT. It yields the protein CASSERGDYTVHF.

This clonotype was recorded only once. Germline is not matched at one junction end, which may reflect a read error. The chain is built from TRBV5-1 and TRBJ2-5; 12 nucleotides match TRBD2. Germline V gene sequence: CDR1 SGHRS, CDR2 YFSETQ. This CDR3 has 13 residues. Here the CDR3 DNA reads TGTGCCAGCAGGTTGACTAGCGGGGGGACCCAGTACTTC. This codes for CASRLTSGGTQYF.

The V gene is TRBV20-1, the J gene TRBJ2-7; TRBD2 aligns across 7 bases. Germline values: CDR1 DFQATT, CDR2 SNEGSKA (reference sequence). This CDR3 spans 16 amino acids. Trimming removed 0 bases from V and 4 bases from J; junction bases left unmatched: 12. For the CDR3, the DNA is TGCAGTGCTAGAGATGGTGACAGCCCAGCGGGGTACGAGCAGTACTTC. Its translation is CSARDGDSPAGYEQYF.

As DNA, the CDR3 is TGTGCCAGCAGCATGACAGGGGGCGCCGAGCAGTACTTC. This gives the protein CASSMTGGAEQYF. V and J are TRBV7-8 and TRBJ2-7, with TRBD1 identical over 10 bases. Trimming removed 5 bases from V and 6 bases from J; junction bases left unmatched: 4. Germline V gene lookup returns CDR1 SGHVS and CDR2 FQNEAQ. This CDR3 is built from 13 residues.

This clonotype appeared once. The V and J genes are TRBV6-1 and TRBJ1-1, with 8 bases lining up with TRBD1. There are 16 residues in the CDR3. With 6 bases clipped from V and 5 bases from J, the junction kept 14 bases outside the gene matches. Germline CDR1 MNHNS, CDR2 SASEGT. The CDR3 spells CASRSYSTGDVTEAFF. CDR3 bases: TGTGCCAGCAGGTCCTACTCGACAGGGGATGTAACTGAAGCTTTCTTT.

Regarding this clonotype: A junction end diverges from the germline sequence, so it may reflect a read error. The chain's CDR3 is CASSPTRAANYGYTF. CDR3 sequence (DNA): TGCGCCAGCAGCCCGACACGAGCGGCCAACTATGGCTACACCTTC. The chain couples TRBV7-2 to TRBJ1-2; no definite D call. Germline CDR1 reads SGHTA; CDR2 reads FQGNSA. The CDR3 sequence is 15 residues long.

J is TRBJ1-4 and V is TRBV5-1; a possible D gene is TRBD1 (5 bases). There are 14 residues in the CDR3. Germline assignment: CDR1 SGHRS and CDR2 YFSETQ. V was clipped by 0 bases and J by 5 bases, with 8 bases between them. The CDR3 region is CASSLEGMNEKLFF. CDR3 sequence (DNA): TGCGCCAGCAGCTTGGAGGGGATGAATGAAAAACTGTTTTTT. Using reference TRBV5-1 and TRBJ1-4 for the parts outside the CDR3, the full variable domain is KAGVTQTPRYLIKTRGQQVTLSCSPISGHRSVSWYQQTPGQGLQFLFEYFSETQRNKGNFPGRFSGRQFSNSRSEMNVSTLELGDSALYLCASSLEGMNEKLFFGSGTQLSVL.

The rearrangement uses TRBV6-2 or TRBV6-3 and TRBJ1-5; 10 bases match TRBD1. The CDR3 contains 18 residues. The ends lost 1 base at V and 0 bases at J; junction bases unmatched: 6. Per germline, CDR1 MNHEY and CDR2 SVGEGT. The DNA for the CDR3 is TGTGCCAGCAGTTACTATTTTGGGACAGGGGATAGCAATCAGCCCCAGCATTTT. Encoded protein: CASSYYFGTGDSNQPQHF.

V usage is TRBV20-1 and J usage is TRBJ2-3; possibly TRBD1 or TRBD2 for D (5 bases each). The CDR3 spans 14 residues. V lost 4 bases, J lost 7 bases, and 18 bases lay in between. CDR1 is DFQATT, CDR2 SNEGSKA, per germline (reference sequence). CDR3 coding DNA: TGCAGTGCTATGGTAGAGGGGAAACCTAATACGCAGTATTTT. This translates into CSAMVEGKPNTQYF.

The chain links TRBV9 to TRBJ1-2; TRBD1 matches 10 bases. The CDR3 has 16 amino acids. The trim removed 6 bases at V and 5 bases at J, leaving 13 bases unmatched. Per the germline V gene, CDR1 is SGDLS and CDR2 is YYNGEE. The CDR3 reads CASTGTGVSSGYGYTF. The CDR3 DNA follows: TGTGCCAGCACAGGGACAGGGGTCTCCAGTGGGTATGGCTACACCTTC.

This clonotype was seen more than once but under ten times. The chain joins TRBV25-1 to TRBJ1-2; D gene uncertain. The germline CDR1 and CDR2 sequences are MGHDK and SYGVNS. Trimming cost V 1 base and J 2 bases, with 2 bases left between them. The CDR3 is 12 amino acids. In DNA, the CDR3 is TGTGCCAGCAGTGAATCCAACTATGGCTACACCTTC. Translated: CASSESNYGYTF.

Points on this clonotype: It is likely a read error, because the conserved phenylalanine at the end of the CDR3 is missing. The DNA is omitted, as the CDR3 cannot be located on it reliably, and the CDR3 follows TCRdb's listing. The chain joins TRBV7-2 to TRBJ2-7; TRBD1 is taken as the D call from the table, unchecked against the DNA. Germline CDR1 reads SGHTA; CDR2 reads FQGNSA. The CDR3 has 13 residues if both end residues are counted. CDR3 protein: CASSLEQGAYEQY.

As regards this clonotype: This CDR3 fails to terminate in the conserved phenylalanine or tryptophan, so it likely reflects a read error. Because the CDR3's place on the DNA is in doubt, the DNA is left out and the CDR3 is given as listed by TCRdb. The chain joins TRBV2 to TRBJ2-1; the D call TRBD1 from the table was never checked on the DNA. Per the germline V gene, CDR1 is SNHLY and CDR2 is FYNNEI. Inclusive of both ends, the CDR3 amounts to 15 amino acids. CDR3 loop: CASRKDRITWELFFG.

In this sample, this clonotype turned up once. One junction end disagrees with the germline gene, perhaps due to a read error. This chain links TRBV7-7 with TRBJ1-2; D is uncertain. This CDR3 has 14 residues. Looked up from germline, CDR1 is SSHAT and CDR2 is FNYEAQ (reference sequence). The CDR3 is CASSLDSRETQYIF. The CDR3 DNA sequence: TGTGCCAGCAGCTTAGACAGTCGAGAGACCCAGTACATCTTC.

This chain joins TRBV12-3 or TRBV12-4 and TRBJ1-1; 9 bases line up with TRBD1. The CDR3 covers 14 residues. V lost 2 bases and J lost 8; bases outside the gene matches: 6. The chain's CDR3 is CASSLSPGQGEAFF. The DNA for the CDR3 is TGTGCCAGCAGTTTATCCCCGGGACAGGGAGAAGCTTTCTTT.

The V and J genes are TRBV7-9 and TRBJ2-7, with TRBD1 identical over 8 bases. CDR3 length: 16 amino acids. Germline CDR1 SEHNR, CDR2 FQNEAQ (reference sequence). The ends lost 4 bases at V and 5 bases at J; junction bases unmatched: 13. The CDR3 loop is CASSSPRGRGLHEQYF. CDR3 coding DNA: TGTGCCAGCAGCTCCCCCAGGGGGCGCGGGCTACACGAGCAGTACTTC.

The chain recombines TRBV2 with TRBJ1-2; D is unresolved. V lost 6 bases to trimming and J lost 0 bases, with 14 bases between them. This CDR3 has 15 residues. CDR1 is SNHLY and CDR2 is FYNNEI in the germline V gene. The CDR3 DNA follows: TGTGCCAGCAGCATACTGGAGAGCACTAACTATGGCTACACCTTC. It codes for CASSILESTNYGYTF. The entire variable domain, with the rest obtained from reference TRBV2 and TRBJ1-2, is as follows: EPEVTQTPSHQVTQMGQEVILRCVPISNHLYFYWYRQILGQKVEFLVSFYNNEISEKSEIFDDQFSVERPDGSNFTLKIRSTKLEDSAMYFCASSILESTNYGYTFGSGTRLTVV.

Only a few counts were recorded for this clonotype. Its ends do not fully match the called genes, so a read error is possible. The chain couples TRBV20-1 to TRBJ2-7; 9 bases align to TRBD2. The germline gives CDR1 DFQATT, CDR2 SNEGSKA (reference sequence). The CDR3 runs 14 residues. CDR3 residues: CGASRTSEAYEQYF. The CDR3 DNA reads TGCGGTGCGAGCCGGACTAGCGAGGCGTACGAGCAGTACTTC.

This chain links TRBV9 with TRBJ1-5, with 7 bases that match TRBD1. Looked up from germline, CDR1 is SGDLS and CDR2 is YYNGEE. V trimming: 0 bases; J trimming: 5 bases; junction bases outside the gene matches: 5. The CDR3 has 15 amino acids. CDR3 in amino acids: CASSVGGQGDQPQHF. In DNA, the CDR3 is TGTGCCAGCAGCGTAGGAGGGCAGGGGGATCAGCCCCAGCATTTT.

The gene calls are TRBV7-2 and TRBJ1-5; no clear D. The CDR3 has 14 amino acids. From germline, CDR1 is SGHTA and CDR2 FQGNSA. Trimming took off 3 bases at V and 2 bases at J, with 8 bases between the two ends. CDR3 sequence (DNA): TGTGCCAGCAGCTTGAGTGGATGCAATCAGCCCCAGCATTTT. Translation gives CASSLSGCNQPQHF. Filled out from reference TRBV7-2 and TRBJ1-5, the complete variable domain reads GAGVSQSPSNKVTEKGKDVELRCDPISGHTALYWYRQSLGQGLEFLIYFQGNSAPDKSGLPSDRFSAERTGGSVSTLTIQRTQQEDSAVYLCASSLSGCNQPQHFGDGTRLSIL.

This chain joins TRBV7-2 and TRBJ1-2; no definite D call. The CDR3 runs 13 residues. The V gene lost 4 bases and the J gene lost 5 bases, with 11 bases spanning the gap. The germline V gene encodes CDR1 SGHTA and CDR2 FQGNSA. CDR3 protein: CASSSSVSYGYTF. CDR3 bases: TGTGCCAGCAGCTCATCCGTGTCTTATGGCTACACCTTC.

This CDR3 is CASRRMDRWYYEQYF. CDR3 bases: TGTGCCAGCAGAAGGATGGACAGGTGGTACTACGAGCAGTACTTC. The chain uses TRBV7-2 and TRBJ2-7, with TRBD1 matching over 7 bases. The CDR3 is made up of 15 amino acids. Germline CDR1 and CDR2: SGHTA and FQGNSA. V trimming: 6 bases; J trimming: 3 bases; junction bases outside the gene matches: 11.

This clonotype has a count of ten or more. The chain links TRBV20-1 to TRBJ2-1; D not certain. Between the trimmed V and J ends, which lost 5 bases and 9 bases, there was a span of 8 bases. Germline-derived CDR1 and CDR2 are DFQATT and SNEGSKA (reference sequence). The length of the CDR3 is 10 residues. In nucleotides, the CDR3 is TGCAGTGCTCGGATGGGTGAGCAGTTCTTC. It codes for CSARMGEQFF.

This chain connects TRBV7-3 to TRBJ1-2; 7 bases agree with TRBD1. This CDR3 has 16 amino acids. With V trimmed by 2 bases and J by 4 bases, 10 bases remained unmatched. CDR1 SGHTA and CDR2 FQGTGA come from the germline V gene. The CDR3 loop is CASSLRQGGATYGYTF. CDR3 nucleotide sequence: TGTGCCAGCAGCTTACGCCAGGGGGGAGCTACCTATGGCTACACCTTC.

In regard to this clonotype: As the CDR3 is not closed by the conserved phenylalanine or tryptophan, this likely results from a read error. No DNA is shown, since the ends of the CDR3 on it are uncertain; the CDR3 is the one TCRdb lists. J is TRBJ1-1 and V is TRBV7-2. Germline CDR1 SGHTA, CDR2 FQGNSA. The CDR3 length is 13 residues, termini included. The CDR3: CASSLTRGGGAFG.

Points on this clonotype: The junction departs from germline at one end; a sequencing error may be responsible. The rearrangement uses TRBV5-1 and TRBJ2-3, with 7 nucleotides matching TRBD2. The CDR3 is 14 amino acids. Germline assignment: CDR1 SGHRS and CDR2 YFSETQ. The CDR3 is CASSLGGSVDTQYF. The DNA for the CDR3 is TGTGCCAGCAGCTTGGGGGGGAGCGTAGATACGCAGTATTTT.